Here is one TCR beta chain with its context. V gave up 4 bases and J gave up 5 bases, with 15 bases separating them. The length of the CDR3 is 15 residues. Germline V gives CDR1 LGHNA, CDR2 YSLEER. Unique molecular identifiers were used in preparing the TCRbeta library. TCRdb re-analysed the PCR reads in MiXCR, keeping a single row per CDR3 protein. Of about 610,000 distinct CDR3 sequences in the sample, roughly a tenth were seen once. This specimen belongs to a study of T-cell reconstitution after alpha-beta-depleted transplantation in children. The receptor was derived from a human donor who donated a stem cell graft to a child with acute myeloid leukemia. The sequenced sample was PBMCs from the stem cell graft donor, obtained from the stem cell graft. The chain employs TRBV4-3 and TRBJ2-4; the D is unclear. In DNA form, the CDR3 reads TGCGCCAGCAGCCCTTACCCCAGCACAGAAAACATTCAGTACTTC. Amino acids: CASSPYPSTENIQYF.